The sequence of this T cell receptor (beta chain) was determined in a study of regulatory T cells in long-lasting Graves disease. The authors built TCR beta libraries using iRepertoire HTBI primers and Arm-PCR of CDR3 regions. Each CDR3 protein is one row after TCRdb ran MiXCR on the multiplex PCR reads. Of roughly 450,000 distinct CDR3 sequences detected, around a quarter appear once; the ten largest clones hold about 26%. Noted time point: persistent/refractory GD, antithyroid drugs over 5 years with positive TRAb. PBMCs were the source of the RNA used for TCR sequencing. This clonotype originated in a female donor with Graves disease. The sequencing used peripheral blood mononuclear cells (PBMCs), collected when the disease was refractory, from a patient treated with antithyroid drugs.

CDR3 coding DNA: TGCAGTGCCAACACCGGGACAGGGAACACCGGGGAGCTGTTTTTT. Its translation: CSANTGTGNTGELFF. The gene calls are TRBV20-1 and TRBJ2-2; 8 bases line up with TRBD1. V was clipped by 6 bases and J by 1 base; unmatched bases: 7. The CDR3 sequence is 15 residues long. Germline CDR1 reads DFQATT; CDR2 reads SNEGSKA (reference sequence).